The T cell receptor (beta chain) described here comes from a study of cytomegalovirus exposure and HLA in healthy donors. Study outcomes and limitations: Among the most significant clusters, several appeared linked to common viral pathogens in a later analysis.

Primers for the PCR totalled 60 Vbeta and 13 Jbeta. Clones were sequenced by immunoSEQ multiplex PCR, and TCRdb holds only the in-frame ones, with some missing. The sample consists of more than 95,000 clones, 50% to 70% of them appearing once. Whereas donors were nominally healthy upon sampling, unrecorded immune exposures were probable. This clone was counted a few times. As yet, its antigen is unknown. The CDR3 is 17 residues long. Germline-derived CDR1 and CDR2 are LGHNA and YSLEER. V lost 0 bases, J lost 1 base, and 13 bases lay in between. The chain recombines TRBV4-3 with TRBJ2-1; no definite D call. Sequenced sample: PBMCs. This receptor was taken from a woman aged 40 to 50 in good health and CMV-seropositive. CDR3 residues: CASSQDLELSSYNEQFF. Here the CDR3 DNA reads TGCGCCAGCAGCCAAGATTTAGAACTCTCTTCCTACAATGAGCAGTTCTTC.